This T cell receptor (beta chain) was captured by sequencing in a study of Graves' ophthalmopathy and Graves' hyperthyroidism. Each donor who had ophthalmopathy showed moderate-to-severe activity, a CAS of ≥3, a NOSPECS of ≥4, and a duration under 3 months. Excluded: other autoimmune disease, uncontrolled infection, pregnancy or lactation. This clonotype was picked up many times. Its specificity is not known. The study, taken as a whole, reports: Ophthalmopathy progression predictions by the model showed 72.22% specificity and 60% to 71% sensitivity. Among thyroid clonotypes expanded above 0.001 frequency, most also appeared in blood.

V lost 0 bases and J lost 1, with 9 bases in between. The germline CDR1 and CDR2 sequences are MNHEY and SVGAGI. The CDR3 contains 15 residues. Amplified TCR beta CDR3 regions were obtained using RNA transcripts as template. HTBI primers primed a first-round RT-PCR, and a second-round multiplex PCR followed. One entry per CDR3 protein, called by TCRdb with MiXCR from the multiplex PCR reads. The table shows a few hundred thousand distinct CDR3 sequences, with roughly 21% occurring only once. Sequenced sample: peripheral blood. The receptor was derived from a woman aged 45-60 years with Graves' ophthalmopathy. This chain connects TRBV6-5 to TRBJ1-1; D not certain. As DNA, the CDR3 is TGTGCCAGCAGTTACTCGTTTCTGGGGAACACTGAAGCTTTCTTT. Translated, it gives CASSYSFLGNTEAFF.